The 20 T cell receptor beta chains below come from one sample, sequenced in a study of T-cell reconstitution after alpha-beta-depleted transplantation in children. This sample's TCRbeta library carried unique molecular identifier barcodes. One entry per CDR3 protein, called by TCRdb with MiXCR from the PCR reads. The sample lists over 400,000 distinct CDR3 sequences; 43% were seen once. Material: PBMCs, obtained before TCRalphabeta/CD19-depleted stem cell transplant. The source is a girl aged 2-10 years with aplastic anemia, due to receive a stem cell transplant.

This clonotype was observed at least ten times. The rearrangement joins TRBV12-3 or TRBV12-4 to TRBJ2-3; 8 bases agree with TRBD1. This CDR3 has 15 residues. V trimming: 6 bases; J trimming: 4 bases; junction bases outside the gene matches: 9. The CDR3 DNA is TGTGCCAGCAGACACCAGGGGGCGGTTTCAGATACGCAGTATTTT. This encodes CASRHQGAVSDTQYF.

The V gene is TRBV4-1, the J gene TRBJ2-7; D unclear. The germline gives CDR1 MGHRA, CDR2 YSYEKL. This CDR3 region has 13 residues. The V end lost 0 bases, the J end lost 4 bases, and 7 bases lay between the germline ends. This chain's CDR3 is CASSQETAYEQYF. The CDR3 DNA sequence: TGCGCCAGCAGCCAAGAGACCGCTTACGAGCAGTACTTC.

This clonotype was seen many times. CDR3 DNA: TGTGCCAGCAGCTTAGTTAGGAGTGGCTCCTACAATGAGCAGTTCTTC. Amino acids: CASSLVRSGSYNEQFF. V usage is TRBV7-8 and J usage is TRBJ2-1; D is unclear. V was cut by 1 base and J by 0 bases, with 10 bases left in between. Germline V CDR1 and CDR2: SGHVS, FQNEAQ. The CDR3 length is 16 residues. Full variable domain (outside the CDR3, taken from reference TRBV7-8 and TRBJ2-1): GAGVSQSPRYKVAKRGQDVALRCDPISGHVSLFWYQQALGQGPEFLTYFQNEAQLDKSGLPSDRFFAERPEGSVSTLKIQRTQQEDSAVYLCASSLVRSGSYNEQFFGPGTRLTVL.

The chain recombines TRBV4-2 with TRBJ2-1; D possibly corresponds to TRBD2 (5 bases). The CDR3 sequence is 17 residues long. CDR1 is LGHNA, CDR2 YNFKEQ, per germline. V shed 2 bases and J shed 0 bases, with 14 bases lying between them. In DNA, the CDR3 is TGTGCCAGCAGCCAAAGGACTGGCGGCAGCTCCTACAATGAGCAGTTCTTC. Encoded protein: CASSQRTGGSSYNEQFF.

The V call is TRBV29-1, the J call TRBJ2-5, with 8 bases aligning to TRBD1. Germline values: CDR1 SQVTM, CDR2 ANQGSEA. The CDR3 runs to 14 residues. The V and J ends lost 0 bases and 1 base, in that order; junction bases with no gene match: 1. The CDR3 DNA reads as TGCAGCGTTGAAGACAGGGGGCCCCAAGAGACCCAGTACTTC. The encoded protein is CSVEDRGPQETQYF. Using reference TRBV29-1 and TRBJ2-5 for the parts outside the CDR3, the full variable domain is SAVISQKPSRDICQRGTSLTIQCQVDSQVTMMFWYRQQPGQSLTLIATANQGSEATYESGFVIDKFPISRPNLTFSTLTVSNMSPEDSSIYLCSVEDRGPQETQYFGPGTRLLVL.

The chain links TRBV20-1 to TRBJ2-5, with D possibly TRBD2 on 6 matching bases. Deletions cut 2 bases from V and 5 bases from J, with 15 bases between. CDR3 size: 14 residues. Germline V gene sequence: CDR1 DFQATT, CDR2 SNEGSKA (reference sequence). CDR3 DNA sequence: TGCAGTGCTAGATCCGGGACCGGAGGGGAGACCCAGTACTTC. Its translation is CSARSGTGGETQYF.

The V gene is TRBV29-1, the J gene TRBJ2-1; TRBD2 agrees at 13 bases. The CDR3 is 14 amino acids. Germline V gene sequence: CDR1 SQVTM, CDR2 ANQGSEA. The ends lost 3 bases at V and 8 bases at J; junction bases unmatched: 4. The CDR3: CSVDGTSGNYEQFF. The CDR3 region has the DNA TGCAGCGTTGACGGGACTAGCGGGAACTATGAGCAGTTCTTC.

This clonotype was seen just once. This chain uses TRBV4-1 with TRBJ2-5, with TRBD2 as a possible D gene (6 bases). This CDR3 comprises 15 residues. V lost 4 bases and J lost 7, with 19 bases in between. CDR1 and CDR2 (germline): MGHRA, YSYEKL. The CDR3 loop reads CASSLDPGLAGTQYF. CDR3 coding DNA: TGCGCCAGCAGCCTTGATCCGGGACTGGCCGGGACCCAGTACTTC.

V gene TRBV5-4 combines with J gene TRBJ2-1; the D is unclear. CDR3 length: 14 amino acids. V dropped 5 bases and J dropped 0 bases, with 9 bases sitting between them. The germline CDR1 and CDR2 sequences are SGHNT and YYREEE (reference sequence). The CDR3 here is CASSRESSYNEQFF. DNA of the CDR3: TGTGCCAGCAGTCGAGAGAGCTCCTACAATGAGCAGTTCTTC.

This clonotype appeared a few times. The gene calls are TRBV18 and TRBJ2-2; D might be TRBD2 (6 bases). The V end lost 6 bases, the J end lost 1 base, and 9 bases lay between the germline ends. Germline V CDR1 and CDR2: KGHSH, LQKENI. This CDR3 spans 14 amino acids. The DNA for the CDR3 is TGTGCCAGCTCGGAGGGATTGAACACCGGGGAGCTGTTTTTT. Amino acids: CASSEGLNTGELFF.

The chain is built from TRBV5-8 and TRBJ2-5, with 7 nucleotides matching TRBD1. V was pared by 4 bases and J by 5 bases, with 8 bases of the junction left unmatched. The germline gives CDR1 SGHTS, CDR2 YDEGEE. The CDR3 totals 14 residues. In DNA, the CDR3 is TGTGCCAGCAGCAATAGACAGGGCGCGGAGACCCAGTACTTC. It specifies CASSNRQGAETQYF.

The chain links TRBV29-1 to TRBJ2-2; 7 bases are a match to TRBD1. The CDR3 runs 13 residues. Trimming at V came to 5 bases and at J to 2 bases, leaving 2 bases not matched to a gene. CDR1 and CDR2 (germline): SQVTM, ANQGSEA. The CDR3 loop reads CSVNRGNTGELFF. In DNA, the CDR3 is TGCAGCGTTAACAGGGGTAACACCGGGGAGCTGTTTTTT.

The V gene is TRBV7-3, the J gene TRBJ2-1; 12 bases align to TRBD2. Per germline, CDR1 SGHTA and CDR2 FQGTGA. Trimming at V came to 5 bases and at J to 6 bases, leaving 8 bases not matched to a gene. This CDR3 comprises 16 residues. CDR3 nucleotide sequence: TGTGCCAGCAGCCCGACGGGGACTAGCGGGTTCAATGAGCAGTTCTTC. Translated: CASSPTGTSGFNEQFF.

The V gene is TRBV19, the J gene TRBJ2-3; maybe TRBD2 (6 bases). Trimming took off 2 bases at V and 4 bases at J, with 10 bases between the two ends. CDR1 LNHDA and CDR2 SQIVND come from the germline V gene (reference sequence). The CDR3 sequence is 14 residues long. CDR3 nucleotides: TGTGCCAGTAGTATACAGGGAGGCGCAGATACGCAGTATTTT. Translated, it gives CASSIQGGADTQYF.

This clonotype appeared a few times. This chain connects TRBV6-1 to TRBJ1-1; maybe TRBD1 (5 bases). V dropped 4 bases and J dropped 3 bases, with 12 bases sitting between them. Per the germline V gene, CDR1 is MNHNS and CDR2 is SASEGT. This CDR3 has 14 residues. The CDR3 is CASSAGTLYTEAFF. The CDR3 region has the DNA TGTGCCAGCAGTGCCGGGACCCTCTACACTGAAGCTTTCTTT.

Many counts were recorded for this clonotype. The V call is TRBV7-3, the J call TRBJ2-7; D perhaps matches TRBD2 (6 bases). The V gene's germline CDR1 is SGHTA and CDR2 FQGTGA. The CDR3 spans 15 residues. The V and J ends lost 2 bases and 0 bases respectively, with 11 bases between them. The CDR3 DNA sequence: TGTGCCAGCAGCTTATTAGCGGAAAGCTCCTACGAGCAGTACTTC. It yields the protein CASSLLAESSYEQYF.

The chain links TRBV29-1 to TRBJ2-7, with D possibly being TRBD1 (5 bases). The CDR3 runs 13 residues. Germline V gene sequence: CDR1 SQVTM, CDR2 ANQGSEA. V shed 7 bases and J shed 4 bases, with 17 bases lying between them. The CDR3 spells CSATARVGYEQYF. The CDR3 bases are TGCAGCGCAACCGCCAGGGTCGGGTACGAGCAGTACTTC.

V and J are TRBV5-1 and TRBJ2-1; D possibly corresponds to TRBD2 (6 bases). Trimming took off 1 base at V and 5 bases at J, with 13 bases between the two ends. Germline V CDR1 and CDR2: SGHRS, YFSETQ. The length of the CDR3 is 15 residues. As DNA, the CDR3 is TGCGCCAGCAGCTTGTGGGGGGACCGGAACAATGAGCAGTTCTTC. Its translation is CASSLWGDRNNEQFF.

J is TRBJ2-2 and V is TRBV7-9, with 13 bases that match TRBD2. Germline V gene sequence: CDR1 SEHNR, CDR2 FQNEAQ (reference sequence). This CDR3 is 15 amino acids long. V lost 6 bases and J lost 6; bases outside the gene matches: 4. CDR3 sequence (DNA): TGTGCCAGCAGACCGGGACTAGCGGGATCCGGGGAGCTGTTTTTT. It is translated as CASRPGLAGSGELFF.

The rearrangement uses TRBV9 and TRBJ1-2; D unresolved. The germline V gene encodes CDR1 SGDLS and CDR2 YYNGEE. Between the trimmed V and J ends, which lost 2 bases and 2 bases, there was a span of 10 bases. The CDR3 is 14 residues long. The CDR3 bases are TGTGCCAGCAGCGTGACTTTCACCAACTATGGCTACACCTTC. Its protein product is CASSVTFTNYGYTF. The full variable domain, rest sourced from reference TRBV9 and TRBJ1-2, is DSGVTQTPKHLITATGQRVTLRCSPRSGDLSVYWYQQSLDQGLQFLIQYYNGEERAKGNILERFSAQQFPDLHSELNLSSLELGDSALYFCASSVTFTNYGYTFGSGTRLTVV.